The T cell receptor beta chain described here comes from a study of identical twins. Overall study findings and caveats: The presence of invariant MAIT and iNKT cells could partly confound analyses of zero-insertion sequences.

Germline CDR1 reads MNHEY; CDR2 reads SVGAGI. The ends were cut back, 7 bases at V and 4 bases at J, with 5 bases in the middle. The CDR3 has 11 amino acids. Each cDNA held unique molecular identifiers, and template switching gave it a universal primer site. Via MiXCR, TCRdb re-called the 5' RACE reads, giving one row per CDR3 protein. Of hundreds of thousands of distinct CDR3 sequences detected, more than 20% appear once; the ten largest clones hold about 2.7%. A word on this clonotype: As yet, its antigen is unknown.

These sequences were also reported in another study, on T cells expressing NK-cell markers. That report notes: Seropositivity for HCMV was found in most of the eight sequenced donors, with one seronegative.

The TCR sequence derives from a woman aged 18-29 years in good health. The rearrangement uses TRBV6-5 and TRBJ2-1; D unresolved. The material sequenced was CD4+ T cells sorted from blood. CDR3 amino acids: CASTEYNEQFF. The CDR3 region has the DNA TGTGCCAGCACGGAGTACAATGAGCAGTTCTTC.